The present TCR beta chain was sequenced within a study of monozygotic twins with inflammatory bowel disease. For each CDR3 protein, TCRdb gives one entry from its re-call of the 5' RACE reads, without DNA. The sample data list around 140,000 distinct CDR3 sequences. This receptor was taken from a human donor with ulcerative colitis or Crohn's disease, or a healthy co-twin of an affected twin (not recorded which). The sequencing sample was made of blood.

The CDR3 sequence: CASSSYREDTGELFF. The chain links TRBV5-6 to TRBJ2-2; TCRdb proposes TRBD1, but this gene call is untestable without DNA. This CDR3 comprises 15 residues. CDR1 SGHDT and CDR2 YYEEEE come from the germline V gene. The whole variable domain, filled in from reference TRBV5-6 and TRBJ2-2, reads DAGVTQSPTHLIKTRGQQVTLRCSPKSGHDTVSWYQQALGQGPQFIFQYYEEEERQRGNFPDRFSGHQFPNYSSELNVNALLLGDSALYLCASSSYREDTGELFFGEGSRLTVL.